This T cell receptor (beta chain) was captured in a study of early T cells in non-severe SARS-CoV-2 infection. Study-level background: Sequencing was performed on bulk RNA from unsorted whole blood, leaving chains unpaired.

Study-level findings and limits: Clonotype matching in VDJdb favored anti-spike CD8 responses and did not capture private and CD4 specificities.

Individually, cDNA molecules had unique molecular identifiers attached to them. TCRdb re-called the 5' RACE reads through MiXCR, storing one row per CDR3 protein. The sample has around 55,000 distinct CDR3 sequences, under 15% seen once; the top ten hold 9% to 10%. This clonotype has a handful of counts. Its specificity is not known. V lost 3 bases to trimming and J lost 0 bases; unmatched junction nucleotides: 7. Germline loops: CDR1 MGHDK, CDR2 SYGVNS. This CDR3 comprises 17 residues. This specimen was whole blood, taken at baseline. V gene TRBV25-1 combines with J gene TRBJ2-1, with 8 bases matching TRBD2. The receptor was isolated from an adult who was a healthcare worker with PCR-confirmed SARS-CoV-2 infection or an uninfected control (not recorded which). CDR3 residues: CASSESRSGSSYNEQFF. In nucleotides, the CDR3 is TGTGCCAGCAGTGAGAGTAGGAGCGGGAGCTCCTACAATGAGCAGTTCTTC.